This T cell receptor (beta chain) came from a study of PD-1 blockade in classical Hodgkin lymphoma. Study outcomes and limitations: Before treatment, complete responders showed about the same diversity as newly diagnosed patients. By cycle point C4D1, TCR diversity had risen significantly in CD4+ cells (but not CD8+ cells).

V dropped 5 bases and J dropped 5; count of bases not matched to a gene: 8. The CDR3 sequence is 14 residues long. Germline lookup yields CDR1 SGHVS and CDR2 FQNEAQ. Indicated time point: cycle 4 day 1 (C4D1), after 5 to 7 weeks of nivolumab. Relapse was seen in all patients after autologous stem cell transplantation, and brentuximab vedotin exposure was variable. Sequencing used immunoSEQ multiplex PCR; TCRdb keeps in-frame clones, though not all of them. The table includes around 9,000 clones, just under 90% detected once. As concerns this clone: Its target is unknown.

This TCR derives from a human donor with classical Hodgkin lymphoma. Sequences were derived from peripheral blood mononuclear cells (PBMCs), sampled before the fourth cycle of nivolumab. V usage is TRBV7-8 and J usage is TRBJ2-7, with 8 bases matching TRBD1. CDR3 residues: CASSPTDRVDEQYF. The CDR3 DNA reads TGTGCCAGCAGCCCAACGGACAGGGTCGACGAGCAGTACTTC.